This entry lists 31 T cell receptor beta chains sequenced from one sample in a study of cytomegalovirus exposure and HLA in healthy donors. The PCR made use of 60 Vbeta and 13 Jbeta primers. Here immunoSEQ multiplex PCR was the method, and the copy in TCRdb shows in-frame clones only, minus some. The data hold fewer than 250,000 clones, with approximately 82% observed a single time. Sequences were obtained from PBMCs. The receptors shown here come from a man in his forties in good health and CMV-seropositive.

The chain links TRBV4-1 to TRBJ1-1, with D perhaps matching TRBD1 (6 bases). Deletions cut 0 bases from V and 5 bases from J, with 13 bases between. This CDR3 has 15 residues. The V gene's germline CDR1 is MGHRA and CDR2 YSYEKL. CDR3 sequence: CASSQDVGAGTEAFF. In nucleotides, the CDR3 is TGCGCCAGCAGCCAAGATGTGGGGGCAGGGACTGAAGCTTTCTTT.

The chain joins TRBV6-5 to TRBJ2-7; D not resolved. V was clipped by 2 bases and J by 2 bases, with 10 bases between them. This CDR3 has 14 amino acids. Germline V lookup: CDR1 MNHEY, CDR2 SVGAGI. CDR3 coding DNA: TGTGCCAGCAGTTACGGGCAGGCAACCTACGAGCAGTACTTC. Protein product: CASSYGQATYEQYF.

The chain combines TRBV7-3 with TRBJ2-1; 11 bases fit TRBD2. This CDR3 is 13 amino acids long. CDR1 and CDR2 from the germline V gene are SGHTA and FQGTGA. V trimming: 4 bases; J trimming: 10 bases; junction bases outside the gene matches: 3. The CDR3 is CASSWTSGYEQFF. The CDR3 coding sequence is TGTGCCAGCAGCTGGACTAGCGGGTACGAGCAGTTCTTC.

In nucleotides, the CDR3 is TGTGCCAGCAGCGTAGAACAGGGTCACACCGGGGAGCTGTTTTTT. It specifies CASSVEQGHTGELFF. The chain uses TRBV9 and TRBJ2-2; weak D call: TRBD1 (6 bases). The CDR3 runs to 15 residues. Per the germline V gene, CDR1 is SGDLS and CDR2 is YYNGEE. V was cut by 0 bases and J by 3 bases, with 9 bases left in between.

The table lists this clone with a count of one. The V gene is TRBV7-2, the J gene TRBJ2-5; 11 bases fit TRBD2. Germline assignment: CDR1 SGHTA and CDR2 FQGNSA. J gave up 5 bases and V 3 bases, and 5 bases lay outside the gene matches. The CDR3 sequence is 15 residues long. Here the CDR3 reads CASSFPGLAAETQYF. Here the CDR3 DNA reads TGTGCCAGCAGCTTCCCGGGACTAGCGGCGGAGACCCAGTACTTC.

In its sample, this clone was seen a few times. The chain joins TRBV28 to TRBJ1-2; tentatively, D is TRBD1 (5 bases). Germline assignment: CDR1 MDHEN and CDR2 SYDVKM. This CDR3 is 16 amino acids long. V lost 4 bases and J 1 base, leaving 16 bases between the germline ends. The CDR3 nucleotides read TGTGCCAGCAGTTACCCGGGGTCGGGGGATAACTATGGCTACACCTTC. It encodes CASSYPGSGDNYGYTF.

This chain links TRBV5-6 with TRBJ2-3, with TRBD2 identical over 11 bases. The CDR3 spans 16 residues. Losses at the gene ends were 2 bases for V and 6 bases for J; bases not matched to a gene: 8. Germline values: CDR1 SGHDT, CDR2 YYEEEE. The CDR3 DNA is TGTGCCAGCAGCTTTCTCGGGCTAGCGGGAGGCGATACGCAGTATTTT. Its translation is CASSFLGLAGGDTQYF.

This chain links TRBV25-1 with TRBJ2-2, with TRBD1 matching over 9 bases. V dropped 1 base and J dropped 4; count of bases not matched to a gene: 7. The germline gives CDR1 MGHDK, CDR2 SYGVNS. This CDR3 has 17 amino acids. CDR3 protein: CASSEWGTGSFTGELFF. The CDR3, as DNA: TGTGCCAGCAGTGAATGGGGGACAGGGTCCTTCACCGGGGAGCTGTTTTTT.

V usage is TRBV9 and J usage is TRBJ2-1, with D unresolved. Germline CDR1 SGDLS, CDR2 YYNGEE. Trimming left V 7 bases short and J 0 bases short, with 5 bases between. The CDR3 runs 12 residues. CDR3 DNA sequence: TGTGCCAGCGAGAGCTCCTACAATGAGCAGTTCTTC. This codes for CASESSYNEQFF.

This rearrangement joins TRBV5-1 to TRBJ2-5, with TRBD2 matching 10 bases. V was pared by 4 bases and J by 5 bases, with 11 bases of the junction left unmatched. Germline CDR1 reads SGHRS; CDR2 reads YFSETQ. The CDR3 has 16 amino acids. CDR3 DNA sequence: TGCGCCAGCAGCATCCCTAGCGGGAGCCTTCGGGAGACCCAGTACTTC. Amino acid sequence: CASSIPSGSLRETQYF.

The CDR3 protein is CASRTGTGDGYTF. CDR3 nucleotides: TGTGCCAGCAGGACCGGGACAGGGGATGGCTACACCTTC. The chain uses TRBV27 and TRBJ1-2; the match to TRBD1 covers 10 bases. Germline assignment: CDR1 MNHEY and CDR2 SMNVEV (reference sequence). CDR3 length: 13 residues. Trimming cost V 6 bases and J 6 bases; bases outside gene matches: 4.

This chain uses TRBV6-6 with TRBJ1-5; D ambiguous. The length of the CDR3 is 14 residues. The germline V gene encodes CDR1 MNHNY and CDR2 SVGAGI (reference sequence). V was trimmed by 3 bases and J by 10 bases, leaving 16 bases between them. The CDR3 protein is CASSYLRGLDPQHF. The CDR3 nucleotides are TGTGCCAGCAGTTATTTAAGAGGATTAGACCCCCAGCATTTT.

This chain uses TRBV19 with TRBJ1-1; weak D call: TRBD1 (6 bases). Germline V gives CDR1 LNHDA, CDR2 SQIVND (reference sequence). The CDR3 is made up of 17 amino acids. Trimming shortened V by 3 bases and J by 0 bases, and 17 bases separated the two germline ends. This CDR3 is CASSIDRPAGMNTEAFF. DNA of the CDR3: TGTGCCAGTAGTATCGACAGGCCTGCTGGGATGAACACTGAAGCTTTCTTT. The whole variable domain, remainder taken from reference TRBV19 and TRBJ1-1, is DGGITQSPKYLFRKEGQNVTLSCEQNLNHDAMYWYRQDPGQGLRLIYYSQIVNDFQKGDIAEGYSVSREKKESFPLTVTSAQKNPTAFYLCASSIDRPAGMNTEAFFGQGTRLTVV.

V is TRBV10-2 and J is TRBJ2-5; 7 bases agree with TRBD2. With V trimmed by 2 bases and J by 1 base, 7 bases remained unmatched. The CDR3 totals 16 residues. Germline lookup yields CDR1 WSHSY and CDR2 SAAADI. The CDR3 nucleotides read TGCGCCAGCAGTGAGGGGGGGGTAGGCTTCCAAGAGACCCAGTACTTC. It is translated as CASSEGGVGFQETQYF.

V is TRBV27 and J is TRBJ2-7; TRBD1 matches at 7 bases. This CDR3 is built from 14 residues. Germline-derived CDR1 and CDR2 are MNHEY and SMNVEV (reference sequence). Trimming removed 3 bases from V and 1 base from J; junction bases left unmatched: 3. DNA of the CDR3: TGTGCCAGCAGTTTGTCGGGACAGTCCTACGAGCAGTACTTC. Its translation: CASSLSGQSYEQYF.

This chain links TRBV7-3 with TRBJ2-6, with a possible D match to TRBD1 (6 bases). The CDR3 totals 16 residues. Trimming shortened V by 5 bases and J by 2 bases, and 13 bases separated the two germline ends. The V gene's germline CDR1 is SGHTA and CDR2 FQGTGA. CDR3 in amino acids: CASSRGGGAGANVLTF. The CDR3 DNA follows: TGTGCCAGCAGCAGGGGTGGGGGCGCTGGGGCCAACGTCCTGACTTTC.

The rearrangement joins TRBV6-5 to TRBJ2-7; TRBD1 agrees at 8 bases. CDR3 length equals 15 residues. Germline CDR1 is MNHEY and CDR2 is SVGAGI. V trimming: 0 bases; J trimming: 6 bases; junction bases outside the gene matches: 7. The CDR3 protein is CASSYSKFTGGEQYF. Here the CDR3 DNA reads TGTGCCAGCAGTTACTCGAAGTTCACAGGGGGCGAGCAGTACTTC.

This clone was detected a few times. The chain employs TRBV7-9 and TRBJ1-1; D is ambiguous. The CDR3 is made up of 13 amino acids. Trimming left V 1 base short and J 4 bases short, with 7 bases between. Germline CDR1 SEHNR, CDR2 FQNEAQ (reference sequence). The DNA of the CDR3 is TGTGCCAGCAGCTTAGGCTATGGCACTGAAGCTTTCTTT. Its protein is CASSLGYGTEAFF.

The chain recombines TRBV13 with TRBJ2-1; TRBD1 is a possible D gene (6 bases). V lost 5 bases to trimming and J lost 10 bases, with 18 bases between them. The CDR3 contains 14 residues. Germline V lookup: CDR1 PRHDT, CDR2 FYEKMQ (reference sequence). CDR3 sequence: CASSAKNTGLEQFF. The CDR3 DNA is TGTGCCAGCAGCGCTAAGAACACAGGGCTGGAGCAGTTCTTC.

With regard to this clone: At one of its ends the junction is not consistent with the germline gene, which may arise from a read error. The chain links TRBV7-8 to TRBJ2-7; D uncertain. Germline V CDR1 and CDR2: SGHVS, FQNEAQ. CDR3 length equals 13 residues. CDR3 bases: TGTGCCAGCAACTTAGAGCAGGCCTACGAGCAGTACTTC. Amino acids: CASNLEQAYEQYF.

Here the CDR3 DNA reads TGCGCCAGCAGCGCCGGACTAGCGGGTATCAATGAGCAGTTCTTC. Translating it yields CASSAGLAGINEQFF. The chain has TRBV5-1 and TRBJ2-1, with 11 bases identical to TRBD2. The CDR3 totals 15 residues. Germline trimming cut 4 bases from V and 6 bases from J; bases unmatched to any gene: 6. Germline CDR1 and CDR2: SGHRS and YFSETQ.

The chain has TRBV7-8 and TRBJ2-7, with D perhaps matching TRBD1 (6 bases). The CDR3 has 14 amino acids. CDR1 and CDR2 (germline): SGHVS, FQNEAQ. The germline V and J ends were trimmed by 3 bases and 2 bases, with 11 bases remaining between them. The CDR3 sequence: CASSFQGLPYEQYF. The CDR3 region has the DNA TGTGCCAGCAGCTTCCAGGGGCTCCCCTACGAGCAGTACTTC.

V usage is TRBV30 and J usage is TRBJ1-5, with 7 positions matching TRBD1. The CDR3 contains 16 residues. The J segment lost 0 bases and the V segment lost 3 bases, leaving 8 bases of the junction unmatched. Germline V gene lookup returns CDR1 GTSNPN and CDR2 SVGIG (reference sequence). In nucleotides, the CDR3 is TGTGCCTGGAGAGAGGGACAGTCTTATAGCAATCAGCCCCAGCATTTT. It yields the protein CAWREGQSYSNQPQHF. The full variable domain, completed using reference TRBV30 and TRBJ1-5, is SQTIHQWPATLVQPVGSPLSLECTVEGTSNPNLYWYRQAAGRGLQLLFYSVGIGQISSEVPQNLSASRPQDRQFILSSKKLLLSDSGFYLCAWREGQSYSNQPQHFGDGTRLSIL.

The chain combines TRBV7-2 with TRBJ1-5; 9 nucleotides agree with TRBD1. The CDR3 is 15 amino acids. The germline V gene has CDR1 SGHTA and CDR2 FQGNSA. V dropped 5 bases and J dropped 4; count of bases not matched to a gene: 6. This CDR3 is CASSTMTGGNQPQHF. CDR3 DNA: TGTGCCAGCAGCACCATGACAGGGGGAAATCAGCCCCAGCATTTT.

The chain joins TRBV28 to TRBJ2-1; 9 nucleotides agree with TRBD1. CDR1 and CDR2 (germline): MDHEN, SYDVKM. This CDR3 spans 20 amino acids. Germline trimming cut 6 bases from V and 4 bases from J; bases unmatched to any gene: 22. The CDR3 DNA is TGTGCCAGCAGACATGGACAGGGGACGGTAAGGCCTGGGAGATACAATGAGCAGTTCTTC. Amino acid sequence: CASRHGQGTVRPGRYNEQFF.

The chain is built from TRBV2 and TRBJ1-2; no firm D call. V was clipped by 7 bases and J by 4 bases, with 10 bases between them. Germline lookup yields CDR1 SNHLY and CDR2 FYNNEI. The CDR3 extends over 12 amino acids. CDR3 bases: TGTGCCAGCAATCCAGATGGCTATGGCTACACCTTC. Amino acids: CASNPDGYGYTF.

The gene calls are TRBV21-1 and TRBJ2-7; the table's D call of TRBD2 was not tested on the DNA. TRBV21-1 constitutes a pseudogene. The CDR3 totals 14 residues. CDR3 sequence: CASRLGGGTYGQYF. CDR3 DNA sequence: TGTGCCAGCAGATTGGGCGGGGGGACCTACGGGCAGTACTTC.

This rearrangement joins TRBV6-1 to TRBJ1-3, with D hard to call. The germline V gene encodes CDR1 MNHNS and CDR2 SASEGT. Trimming stripped 2 bases from V and 6 bases from J, with 8 bases between. This CDR3 comprises 13 residues. CDR3 coding DNA: TGTGCCAGCAGTGAACGGCGGGTAAACACCATATATTTT. Protein sequence: CASSERRVNTIYF.

The chain carries TRBV18 and TRBJ1-2, with D unresolved. Germline-derived CDR1 and CDR2 are KGHSH and LQKENI. The CDR3 is 14 residues long. Between the trimmed V and J ends, which lost 1 base and 3 bases, there was a span of 9 bases. The CDR3 protein is CASSPLLDHYGYTF. Written as DNA, the CDR3 is TGTGCCAGCTCACCACTTCTAGACCACTATGGCTACACCTTC.

This chain uses TRBV14 with TRBJ2-7, with D possibly matching TRBD2 (6 bases). V lost 3 bases, J lost 6 bases, and 15 bases lay in between. This CDR3 region has 14 residues. Germline assignment: CDR1 SGHDN and CDR2 FVKESK. CDR3 region: CASSHRGLGVEQYF. CDR3 bases: TGTGCCAGCAGCCATCGGGGACTTGGGGTCGAGCAGTACTTC.

The chain carries TRBV18 and TRBJ2-2; no clear D. CDR1 and CDR2 from the germline V gene are KGHSH and LQKENI. The length of the CDR3 is 15 residues. Trimming cost V 2 bases and J 1 base, with 8 bases left between them. CDR3 DNA: TGTGCCAGCTCACCAGACTTGTTGAACACCGGGGAGCTGTTTTTT. Amino acid sequence: CASSPDLLNTGELFF.